This is a list of T cell receptor beta chains from one sample in a study of T cells in Graves' hyperthyroidism and ophthalmopathy. TCRdb used MiXCR to reprocess the multiplex PCR reads, holding one entry per CDR3 protein. The data hold more than 550,000 distinct CDR3 sequences, with less than 45% observed a single time. Material: peripheral blood or thyroid tissue (not recorded which). These receptors originate from an adult man with Graves' disease, either hyperthyroidism or ophthalmopathy (not recorded which). The CDR3 runs from the conserved cysteine through the conserved F or W. A D gene is named only where the DNA matches it firmly. Rows give clone size only sometimes, using once, few, many, or a class for an expanded clone.

D: NA
J: TRBJ2-7
size: many
length: 11
V: TRBV29-1
CDR3: CSVGGSYEQYF
DNA: TGCAGCGTTGGTGGCTCCTACGAGCAGTACTTC

D: NA
J: TRBJ2-5
size: NA
length: 13
V: TRBV15
CDR3: CATSSLAGGAQYF
DNA: TGTGCCACCAGCAGCCTGGCGGGTGGGGCCCAGTACTTC

D: NA
J: TRBJ2-2
size: few
length: 14
V: TRBV29-1
CDR3: CSVTPGHSTGELFF
DNA: TGCAGCGTAACTCCGGGACACAGCACCGGGGAGCTGTTTTTT

D: NA
J: TRBJ2-2
size: NA
length: 13
V: TRBV7-3
CDR3: CASGTGNTGELFF
DNA: TGTGCCAGCGGTACAGGAAACACCGGGGAGCTGTTTTTT

D: TRBD1
J: TRBJ2-7
size: NA
length: 15
V: TRBV2
CDR3: CASSELGRGRNEQYF
DNA: TGTGCCAGCAGTGAATTAGGCAGGGGGCGCAACGAGCAGTACTTC

D: NA
J: TRBJ2-5
size: NA
length: 12
V: TRBV29-1
CDR3: CSVESGTETQYF
DNA: TGCAGCGTTGAATCCGGGACAGAGACCCAGTACTTC

D: TRBD1
J: TRBJ1-3
size: NA
length: 15
V: TRBV10-3
CDR3: CAISGTGKGENTIYF
DNA: TGTGCCATCAGCGGGACAGGGAAAGGTGAAAACACCATATATTTT

D: NA
J: TRBJ2-7
size: few
length: 14
V: TRBV7-8
CDR3: CASSQRWQGAEQYF
DNA: TGTGCCAGCAGCCAACGTTGGCAGGGTGCCGAGCAGTACTTC

D: TRBD1
J: TRBJ1-4
size: NA
length: 13
V: TRBV29-1
CDR3: CSVEGQYNEKLFF
DNA: TGCAGCGTTGAGGGACAGTATAATGAAAAACTGTTTTTT

D: NA
J: TRBJ1-5
size: NA
length: 15
V: TRBV7-9
CDR3: CASSLGGWYNQPQHF
DNA: TGTGCCAGCAGCCTTGGGGGGTGGTACAATCAGCCCCAGCATTTT

D: NA
J: TRBJ1-1
size: few
length: 15
V: TRBV29-1
CDR3: CSVEDPHGRDTEAFF
DNA: TGCAGCGTTGAAGATCCGCACGGCCGGGACACTGAAGCTTTCTTT

D: NA
J: TRBJ1-5
size: many
length: 13
V: TRBV9
CDR3: CASSVGELQPQHF
DNA: TGTGCCAGCAGCGTAGGGGAACTACAGCCCCAGCATTTT

D: TRBD1
J: TRBJ2-7
size: few
length: 16
V: TRBV20-1
CDR3: CSASPARQGTIHEQYF
DNA: TGCAGTGCTAGCCCCGCTCGACAGGGGACGATCCACGAGCAGTACTTC

D: NA
J: TRBJ1-5
size: NA
length: 16
V: TRBV20-1
CDR3: CSASGVGIHSDQPQHF
DNA: TGCAGTGCTAGTGGGGTAGGGATACATTCCGATCAGCCCCAGCATTTT

D: NA
J: TRBJ1-1
size: few
length: 16
V: TRBV5-1
CDR3: CASSIGPWGRDTEAFF
DNA: TGCGCCAGCAGCATTGGGCCATGGGGGAGGGACACTGAAGCTTTCTTT

D: TRBD2
J: TRBJ2-5
size: many
length: 13
V: TRBV20-1
CDR3: CSATGTNQETQYF
DNA: TGCAGTGCCACCGGGACTAACCAAGAGACCCAGTACTTC

D: NA
J: TRBJ1-1
size: many
length: 13
V: TRBV10-3
CDR3: CAIRRDPTAEAFF
DNA: TGTGCCATCAGACGGGACCCCACGGCTGAAGCTTTCTTT

D: NA
J: TRBJ2-7
size: NA
length: 11
V: TRBV7-8
CDR3: CASHGAWEQYF
DNA: TGTGCCAGCCACGGGGCATGGGAGCAGTACTTC

D: NA
J: TRBJ2-7
size: NA
length: 17
V: TRBV7-6
CDR3: CASSLVHRAGSSYEQYF
DNA: TGTGCCAGCAGCTTAGTACACCGGGCGGGGAGCTCCTACGAGCAGTACTTC

D: NA
J: TRBJ1-1
size: many
length: 16
V: TRBV10-2
CDR3: CASSESTGTLNTEAFF
DNA: TGCGCCAGCAGTGAGTCGACAGGCACCCTGAACACTGAAGCTTTCTTT

D: NA
J: TRBJ2-3
size: NA
length: 13
V: TRBV9
CDR3: CASSQAASDTQYF
DNA: TGTGCCAGCAGCCAAGCTGCGTCAGATACGCAGTATTTT

D: TRBD1
J: TRBJ2-2
size: many
length: 17
V: TRBV10-3
CDR3: CAISRDRGRWNTGELFF
DNA: TGTGCCATCAGCCGAGACAGGGGGCGGTGGAACACCGGGGAGCTGTTTTTT

D: NA
J: TRBJ1-2
size: NA
length: 13
V: TRBV10-3
CDR3: CAISGHSVYGYTF
DNA: TGTGCCATCAGTGGACATTCGGTCTATGGCTACACCTTC